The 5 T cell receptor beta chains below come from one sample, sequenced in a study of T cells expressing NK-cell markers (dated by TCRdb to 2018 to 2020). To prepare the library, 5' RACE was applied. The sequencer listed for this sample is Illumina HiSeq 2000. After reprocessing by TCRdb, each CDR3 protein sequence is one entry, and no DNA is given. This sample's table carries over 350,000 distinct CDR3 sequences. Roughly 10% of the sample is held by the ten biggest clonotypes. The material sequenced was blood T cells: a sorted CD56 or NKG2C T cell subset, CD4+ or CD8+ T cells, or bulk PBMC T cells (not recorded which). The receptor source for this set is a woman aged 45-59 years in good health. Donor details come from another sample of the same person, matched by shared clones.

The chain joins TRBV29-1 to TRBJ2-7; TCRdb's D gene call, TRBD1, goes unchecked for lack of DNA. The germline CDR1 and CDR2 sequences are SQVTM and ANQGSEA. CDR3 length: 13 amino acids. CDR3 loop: CSVERESGYEQYF.

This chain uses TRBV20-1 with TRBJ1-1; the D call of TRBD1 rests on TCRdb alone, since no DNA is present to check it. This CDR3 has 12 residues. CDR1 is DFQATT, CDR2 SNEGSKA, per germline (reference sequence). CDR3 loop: CSASRVETEAFF.

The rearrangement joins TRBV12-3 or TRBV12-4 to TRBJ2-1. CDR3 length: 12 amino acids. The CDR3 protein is CASSSRLNEQFF.

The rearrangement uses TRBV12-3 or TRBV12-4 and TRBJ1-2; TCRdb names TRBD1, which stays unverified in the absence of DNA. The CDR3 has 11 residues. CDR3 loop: CASSPEGSYTF.

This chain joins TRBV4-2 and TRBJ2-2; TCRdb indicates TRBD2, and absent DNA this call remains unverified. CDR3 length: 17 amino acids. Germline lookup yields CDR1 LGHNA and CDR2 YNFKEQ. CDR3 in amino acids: CASDLTGTSGNTGELFF.